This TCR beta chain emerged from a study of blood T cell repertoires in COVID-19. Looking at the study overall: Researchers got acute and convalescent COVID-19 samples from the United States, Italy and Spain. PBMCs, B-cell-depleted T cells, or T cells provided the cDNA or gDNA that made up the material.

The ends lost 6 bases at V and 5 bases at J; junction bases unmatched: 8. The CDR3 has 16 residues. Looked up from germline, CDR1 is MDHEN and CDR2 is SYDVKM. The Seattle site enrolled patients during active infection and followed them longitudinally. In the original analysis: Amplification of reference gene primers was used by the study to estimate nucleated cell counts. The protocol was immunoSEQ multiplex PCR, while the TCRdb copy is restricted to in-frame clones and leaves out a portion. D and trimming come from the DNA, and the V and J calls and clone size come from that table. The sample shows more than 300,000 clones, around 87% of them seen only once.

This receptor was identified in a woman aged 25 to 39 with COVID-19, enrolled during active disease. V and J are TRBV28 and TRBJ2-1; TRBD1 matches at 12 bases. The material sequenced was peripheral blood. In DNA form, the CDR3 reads TGTGCCAGCAGCCCGAGGGGGACAGGGGGCGACAATGAGCAGTTCTTC. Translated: CASSPRGTGGDNEQFF.